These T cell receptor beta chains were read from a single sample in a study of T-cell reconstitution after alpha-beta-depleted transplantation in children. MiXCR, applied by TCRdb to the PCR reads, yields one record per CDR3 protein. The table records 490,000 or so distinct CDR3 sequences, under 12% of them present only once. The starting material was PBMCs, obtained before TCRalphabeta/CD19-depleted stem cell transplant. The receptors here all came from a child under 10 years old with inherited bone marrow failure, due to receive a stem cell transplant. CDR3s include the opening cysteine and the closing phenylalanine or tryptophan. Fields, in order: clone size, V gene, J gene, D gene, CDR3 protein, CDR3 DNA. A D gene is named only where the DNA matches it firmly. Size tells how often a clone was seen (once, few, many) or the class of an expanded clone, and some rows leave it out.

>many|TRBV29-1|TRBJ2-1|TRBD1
CSVRGLSYNEQFF
TGCAGCGTCAGGGGGCTTTCCTACAATGAGCAGTTCTTC
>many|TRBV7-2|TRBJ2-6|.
CASSPDSPGANVLTF
TGTGCCAGCAGCCCGGACAGCCCTGGGGCCAACGTCCTGACTTTC
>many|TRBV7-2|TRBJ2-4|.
CASSLRQIAKNIQYF
TGTGCCAGCAGCTTACGTCAGATAGCCAAAAACATTCAGTACTTC
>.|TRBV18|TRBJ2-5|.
CASSPIGYMETQYF
TGTGCCAGCTCACCGATCGGTTATATGGAGACCCAGTACTTC
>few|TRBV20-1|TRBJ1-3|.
CSARAGGNTIYF
TGCAGTGCTAGAGCAGGGGGAAACACCATATATTTT
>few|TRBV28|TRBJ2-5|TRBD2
CASSYQLTIAGEIEETQYF
TGTGCCAGCAGTTACCAACTTACCATAGCGGGAGAGATAGAAGAGACCCAGTACTTC
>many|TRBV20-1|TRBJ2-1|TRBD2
CSADNRIAGADNEQFF
TGCAGTGCTGACAATCGGATAGCGGGAGCTGACAATGAGCAGTTCTTC
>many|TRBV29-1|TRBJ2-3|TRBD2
CSVGGLAGSSTDTQYF
TGCAGCGTCGGTGGTCTAGCGGGCTCAAGCACAGATACGCAGTATTTT
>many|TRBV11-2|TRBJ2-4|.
CASSLGPYQYF
TGTGCCAGCAGCTTAGGGCCCTATCAGTACTTC
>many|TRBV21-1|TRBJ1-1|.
CASLAGLGTEAFF
TGTGCCAGCCTAGCTGGCCTTGGGACTGAAGCTTTCTTT
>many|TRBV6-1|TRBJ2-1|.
CASLEPLGAISYNEQFF
TGTGCCAGCCTCGAACCACTAGGCGCCATCTCCTACAATGAGCAGTTCTTC
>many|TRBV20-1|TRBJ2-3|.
CSASVWRGTDTQYF
TGCAGTGCTAGTGTTTGGCGCGGCACAGATACGCAGTATTTT
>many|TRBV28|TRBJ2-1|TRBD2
CASSYTETTSGALIKQFF
TGTGCCAGCAGCTATACCGAAACGACTAGCGGGGCATTAATTAAGCAGTTCTTC
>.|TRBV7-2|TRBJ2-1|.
CASSLELANGYNEQFF
TGTGCCAGCAGCTTAGAACTAGCAAACGGCTACAATGAGCAGTTCTTC
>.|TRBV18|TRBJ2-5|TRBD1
CASSPRDRQETQYF
TGTGCCAGCTCACCACGGGACAGGCAAGAGACCCAGTACTTC
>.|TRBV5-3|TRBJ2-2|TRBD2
CARSHGTSGSWTGELFF
TGTGCCAGAAGCCACGGGACTAGCGGGAGCTGGACCGGGGAGCTGTTTTTT
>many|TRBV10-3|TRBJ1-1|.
CATNARGEDTEAFF
TGTGCCACCAACGCCCGGGGGGAGGACACTGAAGCTTTCTTT
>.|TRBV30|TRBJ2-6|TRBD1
CAFNRGYGANVLTF
TGTGCCTTCAACAGGGGATATGGGGCCAACGTCCTGACTTTC
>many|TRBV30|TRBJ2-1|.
CAWTRPGARYNEQFF
TGTGCCTGGACTCGGCCGGGGGCTCGCTACAATGAGCAGTTCTTC
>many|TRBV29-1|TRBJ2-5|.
CSVDTGGETQYF
TGCAGCGTTGATACGGGTGGGGAGACCCAGTACTTC
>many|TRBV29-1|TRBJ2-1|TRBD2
CSVEPWAGTSGNEQFF
TGCAGCGTTGAGCCATGGGCCGGGACTAGCGGCAATGAGCAGTTCTTC
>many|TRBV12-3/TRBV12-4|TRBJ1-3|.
CASSFRGSGNTIYF
TGTGCCAGCAGTTTCCGCGGCTCTGGAAACACCATATATTTT
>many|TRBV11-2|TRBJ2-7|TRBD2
CASSLTAGEFYEQYF
TGTGCCAGCAGCTTAACAGCGGGAGAGTTCTACGAGCAGTACTTC
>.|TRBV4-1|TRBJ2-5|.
CASSQDRAGQETQYF
TGCGCCAGCAGCCAAGATCGAGCAGGCCAAGAGACCCAGTACTTC
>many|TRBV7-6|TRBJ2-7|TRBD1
CASSLIGTGANEQYF
TGTGCCAGCAGCTTAATTGGTACAGGGGCGAACGAGCAGTACTTC
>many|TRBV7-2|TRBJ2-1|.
CASSSGVARSYNEQFF
TGTGCCAGCAGCTCCGGTGTCGCCCGCTCCTACAATGAGCAGTTCTTC
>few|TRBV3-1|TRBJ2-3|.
CASSPGWSTDTQYF
TGTGCCAGCAGCCCAGGGTGGAGCACAGATACGCAGTATTTT
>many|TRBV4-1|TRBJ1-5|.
CASSLAWNQPQHF
TGCGCCAGCAGCCTTGCGTGGAATCAGCCCCAGCATTTT
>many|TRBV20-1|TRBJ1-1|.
CSARPPLWANTEAFF
TGCAGTGCTAGACCCCCCCTATGGGCGAACACTGAAGCTTTCTTT
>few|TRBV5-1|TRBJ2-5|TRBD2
CASKSGLAQETQYF
TGCGCCAGCAAAAGTGGACTAGCCCAGGAGACCCAGTACTTC
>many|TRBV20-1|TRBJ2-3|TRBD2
CSPTSGSPDTQYF
TGCAGTCCGACTAGCGGGAGTCCAGATACGCAGTATTTT
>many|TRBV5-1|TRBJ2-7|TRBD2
CASSKGRGLAVAYEQYF
TGCGCCAGCAGCAAAGGCCGGGGACTAGCTGTGGCCTACGAGCAGTACTTC
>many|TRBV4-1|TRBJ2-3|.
CASSQALLTGTQYF
TGCGCCAGCAGCCAGGCTCTTTTGACCGGTACGCAGTATTTT
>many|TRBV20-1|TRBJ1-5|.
CSARLQVGGNQPQHF
TGCAGTGCTAGACTGCAGGTCGGGGGCAATCAGCCCCAGCATTTT
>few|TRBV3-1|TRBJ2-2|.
CASSPFRTSNTGELFF
TGTGCCAGCAGCCCGTTTCGGACTTCGAACACCGGGGAGCTGTTTTTT
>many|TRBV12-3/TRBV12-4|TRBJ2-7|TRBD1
CASSGTGPYEQYF
TGTGCCAGCAGTGGGACAGGGCCCTACGAGCAGTACTTC
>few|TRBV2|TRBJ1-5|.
CASSETTDSRNQPQHF
TGTGCCAGCAGTGAGACAACGGACAGCCGCAATCAGCCCCAGCATTTT
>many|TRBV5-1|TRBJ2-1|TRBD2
CASSYTSGNYNEQFF
TGCGCCAGCAGCTACACTAGCGGGAACTACAATGAGCAGTTCTTC
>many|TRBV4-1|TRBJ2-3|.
CASSPSPSTDTQYF
TGCGCCAGCAGCCCGAGCCCTAGCACAGATACGCAGTATTTT